Given below is one T cell receptor beta chain in context. The data originate from a study of T cell responses to AZD1222 COVID-19 vaccine. Germline-derived CDR1 and CDR2 are MRHNA and SNTAGT. CDR3 size: 13 residues. Trimming took off 2 bases at V and 4 bases at J, with 9 bases between the two ends. This table comes from immunoSEQ multiplex PCR, and its TCRdb copy is limited to in-frame clones, with some not included. This table has about 110,000 clones, just over 90% appearing once. J is TRBJ2-7 and V is TRBV6-4; possible D gene TRBD1, 6 bases. The starting material was peripheral blood, obtained 28 days after the second AZD1222 dose. The TCR was taken from an adult who received the AZD1222 COVID-19 vaccine. The DNA of the CDR3 is TGTGCCAGCAGTGACGGACAGTTATACGAGCAGTACTTC. Translating gives CASSDGQLYEQYF.